This record looks at one T cell receptor (beta chain) sequence and its context. Its antigen is unidentified. These data belong to a study of T cell responses to AZD1222 COVID-19 vaccine. Study conclusions and caveats: The study found Spike-specific TCR breadth and depth rose after two AZD1222 doses. Sampling captured repertoires only after the peak T cell response. Of spike-specific TCRs, nearly half reportedly target regions left unmutated in variants. Seropositive AZD1222 recipients at baseline numbered only five or six.

Measured with immunoSEQ multiplex PCR; TCRdb has only the in-frame clones, and not every one. The sample includes 150,000 to 200,000 clones, approximately 93% of them seen just once. The sequence was obtained from an adult in good health. The sample here was peripheral blood, taken on day 0 of AZD1222 vaccination.

The CDR3 is CASSRGLTEAFF. For the CDR3, the DNA is TGTGCCAGTAGTCGGGGTTTGACTGAAGCTTTCTTT. The chain couples TRBV19 to TRBJ1-1; D gene ambiguous. Trimming took 5 bases from V and 5 from J, leaving 9 bases between them. Germline CDR1 LNHDA, CDR2 SQIVND (reference sequence). The CDR3 runs 12 residues.